These 24 T cell receptor beta chains were sequenced from one sample in a study of blood T cells in healthy people across ages. A J-beta primer mix and a sample-barcoded 5' primer were used in a second PCR of about 7 to 12 cycles. TCRdb processed the 5' RACE reads anew with MiXCR; each CDR3 protein has one entry. The sample has more than 1.4 million distinct CDR3 sequences, roughly 40% seen once. The specimen was blood. These receptors were collected from a woman between 18 and 29 years old in good health.

This sequence joins TRBV11-2 and TRBJ2-7; no definite D call. The CDR3 is made up of 18 amino acids. V lost 0 bases and J 0 bases, leaving 18 bases between the germline ends. Germline V CDR1 and CDR2: SGHAT, FQNNGV. The CDR3, as DNA: TGTGCCAGCAGCTTAGATGATCACAGCGCCCCGAGCTCCTACGAGCAGTACTTC. As protein: CASSLDDHSAPSSYEQYF. Supplemented by reference TRBV11-2 and TRBJ2-7, the full variable domain reads EAGVAQSPRYKIIEKRQSVAFWCNPISGHATLYWYQQILGQGPKLLIQFQNNGVVDDSQLPKDRFSAERLKGVDSTLKIQPAKLEDSAVYLCASSLDDHSAPSSYEQYFGPGTRLTVT.

This sequence joins TRBV7-2 and TRBJ2-3, with D possibly being TRBD2 (6 bases). Germline CDR1 reads SGHTA; CDR2 reads FQGNSA. V was shortened by 3 bases and J by 2 bases, with 15 bases between the two germline ends. CDR3 length: 16 amino acids. CDR3 DNA: TGTGCCAGCAGCTTGGAGGCCCCGGGACTCACAGATACGCAGTATTTT. The encoded protein is CASSLEAPGLTDTQYF.

The V call is TRBV6-6, the J call TRBJ2-7; 9 bases match TRBD2. The CDR3 length is 14 residues. The germline V gene has CDR1 MNHNY and CDR2 SVGAGI (reference sequence). V lost 7 bases, J lost 0 bases, and 4 bases stayed unmatched. The CDR3 loop reads CASTQAGGSYEQYF. CDR3 nucleotide sequence: TGTGCCAGCACCCAAGCGGGGGGCTCCTACGAGCAGTACTTC.

The chain couples TRBV6-5 to TRBJ2-1; TRBD2 aligns across 8 bases. The CDR3 contains 16 residues. With 6 bases clipped from V and 9 bases from J, the junction kept 16 bases outside the gene matches. Germline V lookup: CDR1 MNHEY, CDR2 SVGAGI. The chain's CDR3 is CASSLPGGAGYSEQFF. CDR3 nucleotide sequence: TGTGCCAGCAGCCTCCCCGGGGGGGCCGGGTATAGTGAGCAGTTCTTC.

This chain connects TRBV10-3 to TRBJ1-2; TRBD1 agrees at 9 bases. This CDR3 contains 14 residues. The V segment lost 7 bases and the J segment 6 bases; nucleotides outside the gene matches: 9. Germline V lookup: CDR1 ENHRY, CDR2 SYGVKD. The CDR3 DNA sequence: TGTGCCATCAAGTTACAGGGGGCGGAGAATGGCTACACCTTC. Its protein product is CAIKLQGAENGYTF.

The chain joins TRBV20-1 to TRBJ2-4, with TRBD1 matching over 9 bases. The end of the DNA fits TRBJ2-7 better, so the J call may be wrong. The CDR3 length is 14 residues. CDR1 is DFQATT, CDR2 SNEGSKA, per germline (reference sequence). The CDR3 protein is CSAGDRVEGYEQYF. The CDR3 DNA is TGCAGTGCTGGGGACAGGGTGGAGGGCTACGAGCAGTACTTC.

This clonotype was recorded a few times. The V gene is TRBV4-1, the J gene TRBJ2-7, with D possibly called TRBD1 or TRBD2 (7 bases each). Per germline, CDR1 MGHRA and CDR2 YSYEKL. This CDR3 has 15 residues. V was clipped by 1 base and J by 1 base, with 11 bases between them. The CDR3 DNA sequence: TGCGCCAGCAGCCAAGCGCAGGGGGGGTCCTACGAGCAGTACTTC. It specifies CASSQAQGGSYEQYF.

This clonotype appeared a single time. The genes are TRBV4-1 and TRBJ2-1, with TRBD2 matching over 9 bases. The CDR3 is 20 amino acids. Germline values: CDR1 MGHRA, CDR2 YSYEKL. V shed 2 bases and J 0 bases; nucleotides not matched to a gene: 14. The CDR3 spells CASSQRGRLAVQFSYNEQFF. Here the CDR3 DNA reads TGCGCCAGCAGCCAAAGGGGGAGACTAGCGGTGCAATTCTCCTACAATGAGCAGTTCTTC.

The chain joins TRBV4-1 to TRBJ2-2, with D perhaps matching TRBD1 (5 bases). Per the germline V gene, CDR1 is MGHRA and CDR2 is YSYEKL. The CDR3 spans 16 residues. Trimming shortened V by 4 bases and J by 0 bases, and 12 bases separated the two germline ends. The CDR3 is CASSPFWGANTGELFF. DNA for the CDR3: TGCGCCAGCAGCCCTTTTTGGGGCGCGAACACCGGGGAGCTGTTTTTT.

This sequence joins TRBV20-1 and TRBJ1-5; no reliable D call. The CDR3 loop spans 15 amino acids. Germline values: CDR1 DFQATT, CDR2 SNEGSKA (reference sequence). The germline V and J ends were trimmed by 0 bases and 0 bases, with 9 bases remaining between them. The CDR3 region is CSARDFTFSNQPQHF. In nucleotides, the CDR3 is TGCAGTGCTAGAGATTTCACCTTTAGCAATCAGCCCCAGCATTTT.

V usage is TRBV29-1 and J usage is TRBJ2-5; 8 bases fit TRBD2. This CDR3 is built from 15 residues. V lost 6 bases to trimming and J lost 4 bases; unmatched junction nucleotides: 13. The germline gives CDR1 SQVTM, CDR2 ANQGSEA. CDR3: CSVGLGSGTSETQYF. The CDR3 coding sequence is TGCAGCGTGGGGCTTGGTAGCGGGACTTCAGAGACCCAGTACTTC.

This rearrangement joins TRBV12-3 or TRBV12-4 to TRBJ2-1, with D perhaps TRBD1 or TRBD2 (5 bases each). Trimming took 8 bases from V and 10 from J, leaving 21 bases between them. The CDR3 spans 14 residues. CDR3 sequence: CASAGARVKGEQFF. CDR3 nucleotide sequence: TGTGCCAGCGCCGGGGCCAGGGTCAAGGGGGAGCAGTTCTTC.

The chain employs TRBV28 and TRBJ1-6, with TRBD1 matching over 7 bases. The CDR3 length is 15 residues. V trimming: 5 bases; J trimming: 4 bases; junction bases outside the gene matches: 5. Germline V CDR1 and CDR2: MDHEN, SYDVKM. CDR3 amino acids: CASSPRDRYNSPLHF. Written as DNA, the CDR3 is TGTGCCAGCAGTCCCCGGGACAGATATAATTCACCCCTCCACTTT.

CDR3 protein: CASSRVGGLGGYNEQFF. The CDR3 coding sequence is TGTGCCAGCAGCCGAGTTGGGGGGCTAGGAGGCTACAATGAGCAGTTCTTC. V and J are TRBV4-2 and TRBJ2-1, with D perhaps matching TRBD1 or TRBD2 (6 bases each). From germline, CDR1 is LGHNA and CDR2 YNFKEQ. V was cut by 4 bases and J by 3 bases, with 19 bases left in between. The CDR3 extends over 17 amino acids.

The genes are TRBV2 and TRBJ2-1, with 7 nucleotides matching TRBD2. Germline V lookup: CDR1 SNHLY, CDR2 FYNNEI. J was trimmed by 13 bases and V by 8 bases; bases with no gene match: 8. This CDR3 has 11 residues. The CDR3 nucleotides read TGTGCCAGCGGGCGGGGAGGGACCCAGTTCTTC. This encodes CASGRGGTQFF. Full variable domain (outside the CDR3, taken from reference TRBV2 and TRBJ2-1): EPEVTQTPSHQVTQMGQEVILRCVPISNHLYFYWYRQILGQKVEFLVSFYNNEISEKSEIFDDQFSVERPDGSNFTLKIRSTKLEDSAMYFCASGRGGTQFFGPGTRLTVL.

This clonotype turned up a few times. The gene calls are TRBV29-1 and TRBJ2-7; TRBD1 or TRBD2 may be the D gene (5 bases each). Between the trimmed V and J ends, which lost 4 bases and 1 base, there was a span of 14 bases. This CDR3 has 14 amino acids. The germline gives CDR1 SQVTM, CDR2 ANQGSEA. For the CDR3, the DNA is TGCAGCGTTGTGGGGGACGGCTATTCCTACGAGCAGTACTTC. Translated, it gives CSVVGDGYSYEQYF.

This clonotype was counted between two and nine times. The chain is built from TRBV7-9 and TRBJ2-4; a weak D match, TRBD1 (5 bases). V was cut by 0 bases and J by 8 bases, with 14 bases left in between. Germline V gives CDR1 SEHNR, CDR2 FQNEAQ (reference sequence). This CDR3 contains 15 residues. The CDR3 DNA reads TGTGCCAGCAGCTTAGCTCTTGGCAGGGTACACATTCAGTACTTC. Residues: CASSLALGRVHIQYF.

CDR3 sequence: CATSEPGRGAQFF. The CDR3 bases are TGTGCCACCAGTGAGCCCGGACGTGGTGCGCAGTTCTTC. The chain couples TRBV24-1 to TRBJ2-1; D is uncertain. Trimming removed 4 bases at V and 12 bases at J, with 15 bases between. Germline loops: CDR1 KGHDR, CDR2 SFDVKD. This CDR3 is built from 13 residues.

V and J are TRBV9 and TRBJ2-7, with TRBD1 matching over 8 bases. The germline V gene encodes CDR1 SGDLS and CDR2 YYNGEE. Losses at the gene ends were 3 bases for V and 5 bases for J; bases not matched to a gene: 7. CDR3 length: 14 residues. The DNA of the CDR3 is TGTGCCAGCAGCGCTACAGGGGGGTACGACGAGCAGTACTTC. Protein sequence: CASSATGGYDEQYF.

This clonotype was counted only a few times. The rearrangement joins TRBV25-1 to TRBJ1-1; D ambiguous. V lost 4 bases and J 7 bases, leaving 10 bases between the germline ends. The CDR3 covers 12 residues. Germline lookup yields CDR1 MGHDK and CDR2 SYGVNS. The chain's CDR3 is CASSGDWVEAFF. CDR3 nucleotide sequence: TGTGCCAGCAGTGGGGATTGGGTTGAAGCTTTCTTT.

This clonotype was counted a few times. The rearrangement uses TRBV5-5 and TRBJ1-2, with TRBD1 identical over 8 bases. Germline V gene lookup returns CDR1 SGHKS and CDR2 YYEKEE (reference sequence). Trimming at V came to 0 bases and at J to 5 bases, leaving 3 bases not matched to a gene. The CDR3 contains 14 residues. CDR3 nucleotides: TGTGCCAGCAGCTTGGGACAGGGGCAATATGGCTACACCTTC. Amino acids: CASSLGQGQYGYTF.

This clonotype was observed a few times. V gene TRBV12-5 combines with J gene TRBJ1-1; TRBD1 aligns across 8 bases. V shed 2 bases, J shed 10 bases, and the junction held 6 bases outside the gene matches. Germline CDR1 is LGHNT and CDR2 is FRNRAP. This CDR3 region has 13 residues. CDR3 sequence (DNA): TGTGCTAGTGGTTTGCCAGGACAGGGTACAGCTTTCTTT. This codes for CASGLPGQGTAFF.

The chain uses TRBV28 and TRBJ2-1, with D possibly called TRBD1 or TRBD2 (5 bases each). This CDR3 is 14 amino acids long. Per the germline V gene, CDR1 is MDHEN and CDR2 is SYDVKM. V shed 7 bases and J shed 4 bases, with 14 bases lying between them. CDR3 DNA sequence: TGTGCCAGCACCTGGGGACCACGATACAATGAGCAGTTCTTC. The encoded protein is CASTWGPRYNEQFF.

This clonotype was detected ten times or more. V and J are TRBV11-3 and TRBJ2-1, with TRBD2 identical over 11 bases. The CDR3 has 16 residues. Trimming took 1 base from V and 7 from J; bases not matched to a gene: 6. Per the germline V gene, CDR1 is SGHNT and CDR2 is YENEEA. CDR3 loop: CASSLGLAGGGNEQFF. As DNA, the CDR3 is TGTGCCAGCAGCTTAGGGCTAGCGGGAGGTGGGAATGAGCAGTTCTTC.